This entry lists 3 T cell receptor beta chains sequenced from one sample in a study of T cell clonality in common variable immunodeficiency. Profiled with immunoSEQ multiplex PCR; TCRdb holds only in-frame clones, not every one. Observed in the sample are 35,000 to 50,000 clones, none of them singletons. The sample consisted of peripheral blood mononuclear cells. These receptors were collected from a person aged 18 to 70 in good health.

This clone was seen ten or more times. The read terminates 3 residues ahead of where the CDR3 ends, so the germline J gene completes it. This chain joins TRBV12-5 and TRBJ2-5; D perhaps matches TRBD1 (6 bases). The CDR3 extends over 15 amino acids. V lost 2 bases and J 7 bases, leaving 17 bases between the germline ends. The germline gives CDR1 LGHNT, CDR2 FRNRAP. This chain's CDR3 is CASGLTQGSAGTQYF. The CDR3 DNA, read in part, is TGTGCTAGTGGTTTGACACAGGGTTCTGCGGGGACC.

This clone was found many times. The read comes to an end 3 residues before the CDR3 does, leaving the germline J gene to fill in the end. The chain recombines TRBV6-2 or TRBV6-3 with TRBJ1-2; no clear D gene. The CDR3 has 12 amino acids. Germline-derived CDR1 and CDR2 are MNHEY and SVGEGT. The sequenced part of the CDR3 DNA is TGTGCCAGCAGCATCCGCAGGAATGTC. This sequence encodes CASSIRRNV. The complete CDR3 sequence is CASSIRRNVYTF.

This clone was observed at least ten times. From the germline J gene comes the end of the CDR3, since the read stops 3 residues before it. V and J are TRBV18 and TRBJ1-1; 7 positions agree with TRBD1. The CDR3 has 15 amino acids. With 0 bases clipped from V and 3 bases from J, the junction kept 4 bases outside the gene matches. CDR1 KGHSH and CDR2 LQKENI come from the germline V gene. The CDR3 is CASSPPTGVDTEAFF. The sequenced part of the CDR3 DNA is TGTGCCAGCTCACCACCTACAGGGGTAGACACTGAA.